This TCR beta chain was obtained from a study of T-cell memory formation after mild COVID-19. Study-level points and caveats: The study found contracting CD4+ clones mainly in CM and EM and contracting CD8+ clones in EMRA.

One entry per CDR3 protein, called by TCRdb with MiXCR from the 5' RACE reads. The sample consists of about 470,000 distinct CDR3 sequences, roughly 18% of them appearing once. V lost 2 bases and J 3 bases, leaving 10 bases between the germline ends. The length of the CDR3 is 15 residues. Looked up from germline, CDR1 is KGHSH and CDR2 is LQKENI. The table lists this clonotype with a few counts. Its specificity is unknown. The TCR originated in an adult woman who had mild COVID-19 (a few samples of this study predate the infection). Cell type and time point are not known. The chain recombines TRBV18 with TRBJ1-4; unclear D gene. The sample was PBMCs or a T cell subset sorted from them (not recorded which). The CDR3 sequence is CASSPNTDPNEKLFF. CDR3 bases: TGTGCCAGCTCACCAAATACTGATCCTAATGAAAAACTGTTTTTT. Variable domain in full (rest from reference TRBV18 and TRBJ1-4): NAGVMQNPRHLVRRRGQEARLRCSPMKGHSHVYWYRQLPEEGLKFMVYLQKENIIDESGMPKERFSAEFPKEGPSILRIQQVVRGDSAAYFCASSPNTDPNEKLFFGSGTQLSVL.